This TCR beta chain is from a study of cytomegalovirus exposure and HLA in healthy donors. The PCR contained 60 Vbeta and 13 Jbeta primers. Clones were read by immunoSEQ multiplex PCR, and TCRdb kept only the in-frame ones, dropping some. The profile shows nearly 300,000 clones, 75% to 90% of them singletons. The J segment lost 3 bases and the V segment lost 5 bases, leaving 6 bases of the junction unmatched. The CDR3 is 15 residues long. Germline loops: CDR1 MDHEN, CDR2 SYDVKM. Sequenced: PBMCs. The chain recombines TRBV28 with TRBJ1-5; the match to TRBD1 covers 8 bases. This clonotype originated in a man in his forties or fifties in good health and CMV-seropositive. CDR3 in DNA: TGTGCCAGCAGTCCGACAGGGGTGTACAATCAGCCCCAGCATTTT. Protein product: CASSPTGVYNQPQHF.